The T cell receptor beta chain under discussion was sequenced for a study of T-cell reconstitution after alpha-beta-depleted transplantation in children. Study-wide findings and caveats: For some patients, TCRbeta diversity was high at day 60 because of recipient T cells and thymic progenitors that survived. Alpha-beta T cells about two months after transplant reportedly derived from several hundred expanded graft clones. When one year had passed after transplant, most T-cell counts and diversity came from newly produced T cells.

Preparation of the TCRbeta library used unique molecular identifiers. MiXCR was run by TCRdb on the PCR reads, yielding one entry per CDR3 protein. The sample gives 200,000 to 250,000 distinct CDR3 sequences, roughly 10% of which show up once; 28% is in the top ten. This clonotype was seen ten or more times. Antigen unknown. This CDR3 contains 11 residues. From germline, CDR1 is SEHNR and CDR2 FQNEAQ (reference sequence). Trimming cost V 6 bases and J 15 bases, with 16 bases left between them. The chain uses TRBV7-9 and TRBJ2-3, with TRBD2 as a possible D gene (5 bases). This receptor was obtained from a child under two years old with acute myeloid leukemia, due to receive a stem cell transplant. The material was PBMCs, obtained before TCRalphabeta/CD19-depleted stem cell transplant. Here the CDR3 DNA reads TGTGCCAGCAGTCAACGGGAAGTCTGCTATTTT. Protein product: CASSQREVCYF.